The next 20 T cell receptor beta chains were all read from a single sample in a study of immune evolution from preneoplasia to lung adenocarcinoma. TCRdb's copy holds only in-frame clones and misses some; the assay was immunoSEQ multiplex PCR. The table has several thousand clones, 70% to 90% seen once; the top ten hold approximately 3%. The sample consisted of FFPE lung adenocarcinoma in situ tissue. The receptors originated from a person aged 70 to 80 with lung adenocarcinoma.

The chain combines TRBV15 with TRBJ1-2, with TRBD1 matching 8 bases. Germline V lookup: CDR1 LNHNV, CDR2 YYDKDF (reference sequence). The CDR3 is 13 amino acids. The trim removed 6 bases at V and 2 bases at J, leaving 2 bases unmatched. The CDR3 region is CATRRTGNYGYTF. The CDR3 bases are TGTGCCACCAGGCGGACAGGGAACTATGGCTACACCTTC.

The DNA for the CDR3 is TGCGCCAGCAGCTTGAAACCGATAGCGGGCTCCTACAATGAGCAGTTCTTC. It is translated as CASSLKPIAGSYNEQFF. The chain carries TRBV5-1 and TRBJ2-1; 7 positions agree with TRBD2. CDR3 length: 17 residues. The germline gives CDR1 SGHRS, CDR2 YFSETQ. The V segment lost 1 base and the J segment 0 bases; nucleotides outside the gene matches: 7.

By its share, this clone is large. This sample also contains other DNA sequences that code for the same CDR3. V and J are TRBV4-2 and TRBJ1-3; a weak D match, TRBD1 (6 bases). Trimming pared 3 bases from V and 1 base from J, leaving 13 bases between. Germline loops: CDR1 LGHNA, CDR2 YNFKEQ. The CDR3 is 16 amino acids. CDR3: CASSQASGASGNTIYF. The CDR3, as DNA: TGTGCCAGCAGCCAGGCTTCAGGGGCATCTGGAAACACCATATATTTT.

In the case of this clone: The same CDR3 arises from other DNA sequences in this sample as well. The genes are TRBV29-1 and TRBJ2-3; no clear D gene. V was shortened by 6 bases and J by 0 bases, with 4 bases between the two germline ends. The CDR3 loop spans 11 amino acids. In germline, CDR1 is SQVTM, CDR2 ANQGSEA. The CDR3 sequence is CSVGSTDTQYF. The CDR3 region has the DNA TGCAGCGTGGGGAGCACAGATACGCAGTATTTT.

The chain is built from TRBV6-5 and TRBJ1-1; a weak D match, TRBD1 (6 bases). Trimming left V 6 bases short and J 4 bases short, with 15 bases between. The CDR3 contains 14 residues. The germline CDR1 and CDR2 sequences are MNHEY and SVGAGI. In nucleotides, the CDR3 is TGTGCCAGCAGCTCCGTGGGGGGCAGCACTGAAGCTTTCTTT. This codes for CASSSVGGSTEAFF.

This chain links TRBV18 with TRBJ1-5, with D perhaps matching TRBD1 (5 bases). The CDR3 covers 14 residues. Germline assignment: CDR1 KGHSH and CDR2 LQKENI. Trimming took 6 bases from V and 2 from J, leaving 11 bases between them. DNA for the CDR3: TGTGCCAGCTCTGGCTGGGGGGGCAATCAGCCCCAGCATTTT. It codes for CASSGWGGNQPQHF.

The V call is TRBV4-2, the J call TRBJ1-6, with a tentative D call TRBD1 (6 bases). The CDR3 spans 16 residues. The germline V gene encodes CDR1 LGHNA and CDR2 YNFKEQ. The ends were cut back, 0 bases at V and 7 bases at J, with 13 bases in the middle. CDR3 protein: CASSQDGGRENSPLHF. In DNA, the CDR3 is TGTGCCAGCAGCCAAGATGGGGGCAGAGAGAATTCACCCCTCCACTTT.

CDR3 coding DNA: TGTGCCAGCTCTCTCACACAGTTTCAGCCCCAGCATTTT. As protein: CASSLTQFQPQHF. The chain recombines TRBV18 with TRBJ1-5, with D uncertain. CDR3 length: 13 amino acids. Germline V gene lookup returns CDR1 KGHSH and CDR2 LQKENI. Trimming pared 6 bases from V and 6 bases from J, leaving 12 bases between.

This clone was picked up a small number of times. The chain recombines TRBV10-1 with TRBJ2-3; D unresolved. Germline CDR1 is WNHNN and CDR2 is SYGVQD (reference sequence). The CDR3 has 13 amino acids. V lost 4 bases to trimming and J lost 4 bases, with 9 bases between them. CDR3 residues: CASSVLEADTQYF. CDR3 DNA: TGCGCCAGCAGTGTTCTAGAGGCAGATACGCAGTATTTT.

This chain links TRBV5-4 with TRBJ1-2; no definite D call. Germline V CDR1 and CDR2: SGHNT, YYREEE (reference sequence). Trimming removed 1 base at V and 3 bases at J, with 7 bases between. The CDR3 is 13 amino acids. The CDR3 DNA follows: TGTGCCAGCAGCTTGAATAAGGACTATGGCTACACCTTC. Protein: CASSLNKDYGYTF.

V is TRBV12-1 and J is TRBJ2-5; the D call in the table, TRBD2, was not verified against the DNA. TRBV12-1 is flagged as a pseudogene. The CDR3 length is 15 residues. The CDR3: CASSFTRGGQETQYF. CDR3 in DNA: TGTGCCAGCAGCTTTACGCGGGGGGGGCAAGAGACCCAGTACTTC.

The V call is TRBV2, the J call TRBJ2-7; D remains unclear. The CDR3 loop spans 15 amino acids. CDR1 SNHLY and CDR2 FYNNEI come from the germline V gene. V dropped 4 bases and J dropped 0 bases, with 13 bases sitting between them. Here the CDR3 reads CASSARVLGSYEQYF. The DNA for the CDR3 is TGTGCCAGCAGTGCTCGAGTTTTAGGCTCCTACGAGCAGTACTTC.

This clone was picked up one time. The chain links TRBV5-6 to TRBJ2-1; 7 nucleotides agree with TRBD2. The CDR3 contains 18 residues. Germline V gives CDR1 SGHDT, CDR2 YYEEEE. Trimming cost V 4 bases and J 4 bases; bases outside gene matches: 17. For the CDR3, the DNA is TGTGCCAGCAGCCCCGAATATGGGGGAGGGCTAAGGTACAATGAGCAGTTCTTC. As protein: CASSPEYGGGLRYNEQFF.

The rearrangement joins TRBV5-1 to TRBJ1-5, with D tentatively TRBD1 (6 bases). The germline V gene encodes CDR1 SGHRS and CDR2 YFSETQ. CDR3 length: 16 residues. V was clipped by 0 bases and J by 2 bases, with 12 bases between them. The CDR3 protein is CASSLEGGAGNQPQHF. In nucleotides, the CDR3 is TGCGCCAGCAGCTTGGAGGGGGGAGCGGGCAATCAGCCCCAGCATTTT.

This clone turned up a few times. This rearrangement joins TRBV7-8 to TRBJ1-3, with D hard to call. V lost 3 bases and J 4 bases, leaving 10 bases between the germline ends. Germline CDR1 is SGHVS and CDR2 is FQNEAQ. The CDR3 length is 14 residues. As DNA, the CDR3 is TGTGCCAGCAGCTTGCATGCGTCCGGAAACACCATATATTTT. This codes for CASSLHASGNTIYF.

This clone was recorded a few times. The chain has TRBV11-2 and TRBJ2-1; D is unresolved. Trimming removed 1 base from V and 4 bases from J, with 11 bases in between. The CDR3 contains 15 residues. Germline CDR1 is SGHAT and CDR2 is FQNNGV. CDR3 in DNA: TGTGCCAGCAGCTTAGGACCCCCGACATACAATGAGCAGTTCTTC. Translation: CASSLGPPTYNEQFF.

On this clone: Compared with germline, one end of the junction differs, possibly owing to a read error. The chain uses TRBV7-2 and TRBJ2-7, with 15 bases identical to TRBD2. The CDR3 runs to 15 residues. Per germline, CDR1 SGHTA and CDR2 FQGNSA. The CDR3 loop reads CASSILGLAGGEQYF. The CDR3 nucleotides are TGTGCCAGCAGCATTTTGGGACTAGCGGGAGGCGAGCAGTACTTT.

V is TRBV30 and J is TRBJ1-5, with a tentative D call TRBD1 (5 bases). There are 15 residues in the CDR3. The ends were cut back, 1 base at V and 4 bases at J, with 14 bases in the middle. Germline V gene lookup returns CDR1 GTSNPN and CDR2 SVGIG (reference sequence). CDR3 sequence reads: CAWSGGEGWNQPQHF. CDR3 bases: TGTGCCTGGAGTGGAGGGGAAGGATGGAATCAGCCCCAGCATTTT.

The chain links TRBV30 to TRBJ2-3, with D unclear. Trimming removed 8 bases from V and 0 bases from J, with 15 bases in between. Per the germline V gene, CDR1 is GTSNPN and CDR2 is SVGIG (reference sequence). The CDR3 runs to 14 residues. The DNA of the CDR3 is TGTGCCACGGATGTGAGAGCTAGCACAGATACGCAGTATTTT. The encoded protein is CATDVRASTDTQYF.

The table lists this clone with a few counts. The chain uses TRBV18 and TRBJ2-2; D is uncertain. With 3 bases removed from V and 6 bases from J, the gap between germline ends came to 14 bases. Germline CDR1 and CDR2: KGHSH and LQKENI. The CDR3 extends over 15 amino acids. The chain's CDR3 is CASSPPLVIAGELFF. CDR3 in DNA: TGTGCCAGCTCACCTCCTCTCGTTATAGCCGGGGAGCTGTTTTTT.